Reported below is one T cell receptor beta chain. The data belong to a study of memory CD4+ T cells and cytomegalovirus serostatus. Measured with immunoSEQ multiplex PCR; TCRdb has only the in-frame clones, and not every one. The data hold tens of thousands of clones, with more than 75% observed a single time. Single viable CD3+CD4+CD8-CD45RO+ cells were sorted as the memory CD4+ T cells. Germline CDR1 MDHEN, CDR2 SYDVKM. The CDR3 has 19 amino acids. The ends lost 5 bases at V and 2 bases at J; junction bases unmatched: 14. The rearrangement uses TRBV28 and TRBJ2-5; TRBD2 matches at 13 bases. What was sequenced was memory CD4+ T cells from blood. The sequence derives from an adult in good health and CMV-seropositive. The CDR3 DNA reads TGTGCCAGCAGTCCCTACGGACTAGCGGGAGTAACGAGGCAAGAGACCCAGTACTTC. It translates to CASSPYGLAGVTRQETQYF.